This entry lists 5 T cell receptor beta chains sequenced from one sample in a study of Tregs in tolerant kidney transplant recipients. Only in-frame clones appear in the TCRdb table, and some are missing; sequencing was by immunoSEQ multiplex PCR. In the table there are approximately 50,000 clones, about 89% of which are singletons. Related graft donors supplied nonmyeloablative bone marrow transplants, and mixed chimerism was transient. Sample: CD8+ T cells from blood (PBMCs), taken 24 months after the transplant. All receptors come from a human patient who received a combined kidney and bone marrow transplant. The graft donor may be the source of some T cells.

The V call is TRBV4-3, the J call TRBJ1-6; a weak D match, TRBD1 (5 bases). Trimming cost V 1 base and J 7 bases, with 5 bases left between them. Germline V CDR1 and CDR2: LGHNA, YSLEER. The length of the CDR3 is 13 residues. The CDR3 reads CASSQGQNSPLHF. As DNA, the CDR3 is TGCGCCAGCAGCCAAGGACAGAATTCACCCCTCCACTTT.

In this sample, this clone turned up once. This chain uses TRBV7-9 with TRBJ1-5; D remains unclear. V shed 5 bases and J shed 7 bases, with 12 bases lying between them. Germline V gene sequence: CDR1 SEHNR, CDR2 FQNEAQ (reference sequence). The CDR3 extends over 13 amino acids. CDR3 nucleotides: TGTGCCAGCAGCCCGAACCCGGGGCAGCCCCAGCATTTT. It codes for CASSPNPGQPQHF.

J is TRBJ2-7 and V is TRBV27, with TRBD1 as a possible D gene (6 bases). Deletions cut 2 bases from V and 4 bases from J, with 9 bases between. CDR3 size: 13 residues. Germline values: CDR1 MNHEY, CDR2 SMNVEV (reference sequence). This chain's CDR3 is CASSLQGIYEQYF. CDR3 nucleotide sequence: TGTGCCAGCAGTTTACAGGGGATATACGAGCAGTACTTC.

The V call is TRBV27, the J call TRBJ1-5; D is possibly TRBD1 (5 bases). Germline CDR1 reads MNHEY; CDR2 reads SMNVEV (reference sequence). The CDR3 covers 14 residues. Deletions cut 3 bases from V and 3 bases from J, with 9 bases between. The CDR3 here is CASSFRGNNQPQHF. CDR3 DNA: TGTGCCAGCAGTTTTAGGGGCAACAATCAGCCCCAGCATTTT.

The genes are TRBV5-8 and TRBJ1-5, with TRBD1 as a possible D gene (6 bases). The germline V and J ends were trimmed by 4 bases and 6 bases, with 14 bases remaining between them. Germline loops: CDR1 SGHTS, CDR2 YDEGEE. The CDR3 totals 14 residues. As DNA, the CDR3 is TGTGCCAGCAGCCGTCAGGGGCGAGGTCAGCCCCAGCATTTT. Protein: CASSRQGRGQPQHF.